One and the same sample provided the 24 T cell receptor beta chains below, sequenced in a study of T-cell reconstitution after alpha-beta-depleted transplantation in children. For TCRbeta, the library was prepared with unique molecular identifiers. TCRdb re-called the PCR reads with MiXCR, one entry per CDR3 protein. The table records about 980,000 distinct CDR3 sequences, around 30% of them present only once. Sequenced material: PBMCs, mostly from graft donor cells, taken 360 days after TCRalphabeta/CD19-depleted stem cell transplant. These receptors all come from a boy younger than two who had a stem cell transplant for SCID, so the T cells may come from the graft donor.

This clonotype has only one observation. J is TRBJ2-5 and V is TRBV6-2 or TRBV6-3, with D possibly being TRBD2 (5 bases). Per germline, CDR1 MNHEY and CDR2 SVGEGT. The ends were cut back, 7 bases at V and 1 base at J, with 16 bases in the middle. CDR3 length equals 15 residues. CDR3 in amino acids: CASTPERTLQETQYF. The CDR3 DNA reads as TGTGCCAGCACCCCTGAGCGGACCCTCCAAGAGACCCAGTACTTC.

This chain connects TRBV4-1 to TRBJ1-4; a weak D match, TRBD1 (6 bases). V was trimmed by 0 bases and J by 6 bases, leaving 17 bases between them. CDR3 length equals 17 residues. Germline V CDR1 and CDR2: MGHRA, YSYEKL. The CDR3 sequence is CASSQEGRARGYEKLFF. CDR3 DNA: TGCGCCAGCAGCCAAGAGGGCAGGGCCAGGGGTTATGAAAAACTGTTTTTT.

This clonotype was observed at least ten times. V is TRBV5-1 and J is TRBJ1-1, with D unresolved. This CDR3 has 15 amino acids. V was cut by 0 bases and J by 7 bases, with 16 bases left in between. The germline V gene has CDR1 SGHRS and CDR2 YFSETQ. Here the CDR3 reads CASSLVRGIGSEAFF. In nucleotides, the CDR3 is TGCGCCAGCAGCTTGGTCCGCGGCATTGGTAGTGAAGCTTTCTTT.

The V gene is TRBV5-5, the J gene TRBJ2-2, with 14 bases fitting TRBD2. There are 17 residues in the CDR3. The V and J ends lost 5 bases and 4 bases, in that order; junction bases with no gene match: 7. The germline gives CDR1 SGHKS, CDR2 YYEKEE (reference sequence). CDR3 in amino acids: CASSRTSGGLSTGELFF. CDR3 nucleotide sequence: TGTGCCAGCAGTCGGACTAGCGGGGGGCTTAGCACCGGGGAGCTGTTTTTT.

Only one count was recorded for this clonotype. The chain uses TRBV27 and TRBJ1-1; D gene ambiguous. The CDR3 is 15 amino acids. Germline V gene data show CDR1 as MNHEY and CDR2 as SMNVEV (reference sequence). The V end lost 4 bases, the J end lost 0 bases, and 12 bases lay between the germline ends. DNA for the CDR3: TGTGCCAGCAGTTCTCCGGCGTCGATGAACACTGAAGCTTTCTTT. This codes for CASSSPASMNTEAFF.

This clonotype was recorded a few times. The chain has TRBV5-1 and TRBJ2-3, with a weak D call TRBD1 (6 bases). Germline V lookup: CDR1 SGHRS, CDR2 YFSETQ. V was shortened by 0 bases and J by 10 bases, with 9 bases between the two germline ends. The CDR3 runs to 12 residues. CDR3 DNA: TGCGCCAGCAGCTTGGAACAGGGATCGCAGTATTTT. Translated, it gives CASSLEQGSQYF.

A few counts support this clonotype. The chain links TRBV20-1 to TRBJ1-1; D is unresolved. Germline V lookup: CDR1 DFQATT, CDR2 SNEGSKA (reference sequence). This CDR3 region has 15 residues. V lost 4 bases, J lost 1 base, and 16 bases lay in between. In nucleotides, the CDR3 is TGCAGTGCTACCTGGATTGACTTCTCGAACACTGAAGCTTTCTTT. It specifies CSATWIDFSNTEAFF.

V gene TRBV3-1 combines with J gene TRBJ2-7; 8 bases align to TRBD2. The ends lost 3 bases at V and 2 bases at J; junction bases unmatched: 6. The CDR3 totals 15 residues. Germline loops: CDR1 LGHDT, CDR2 YNNKEL (reference sequence). In nucleotides, the CDR3 is TGTGCCAGCAGCCATGCTAGCGGGTTCACCTACGAGCAGTACTTC. Residues: CASSHASGFTYEQYF.

The rearrangement joins TRBV29-1 to TRBJ1-4; TRBD1 is a possible D gene (5 bases). The germline gives CDR1 SQVTM, CDR2 ANQGSEA. Between the trimmed V and J ends, which lost 0 bases and 5 bases, there was a span of 13 bases. CDR3 length: 15 amino acids. DNA for the CDR3: TGCAGCGTTGAAGATCTGGCAGGGCCAAATGAAAAACTGTTTTTT. Translated, it gives CSVEDLAGPNEKLFF.

This clonotype has just a few counts. The J gene is TRBJ2-3, the V gene TRBV7-9; TRBD1 matches at 10 bases. Germline CDR1 SEHNR, CDR2 FQNEAQ (reference sequence). This CDR3 is built from 16 residues. J lost 2 bases, V lost 6 bases, and 8 bases had no gene match. The CDR3 DNA reads as TGTGCCAGCAGACCAGGACAGGGGGTAACCACAGATACGCAGTATTTT. As protein: CASRPGQGVTTDTQYF.

The chain recombines TRBV15 with TRBJ2-1, with TRBD1 matching 8 bases. Germline values: CDR1 LNHNV, CDR2 YYDKDF (reference sequence). This CDR3 comprises 16 residues. V was clipped by 5 bases and J by 8 bases; unmatched bases: 14. The chain's CDR3 is CATSRGWAGGRDEQFF. The CDR3 DNA sequence: TGTGCCACCAGCCGGGGATGGGCAGGGGGCAGGGATGAGCAGTTCTTC.

A few counts support this clonotype. The CDR3 loop is CSARVSGIGYEQYF. For the CDR3, the DNA is TGCAGTGCTAGAGTGTCGGGGATCGGCTACGAGCAGTACTTC. V usage is TRBV20-1 and J usage is TRBJ2-7, with D possibly being TRBD2 (5 bases). The V end lost 1 base, the J end lost 3 bases, and 13 bases lay between the germline ends. The CDR3 is made up of 14 amino acids. Germline values: CDR1 DFQATT, CDR2 SNEGSKA (reference sequence).

This rearrangement joins TRBV28 to TRBJ1-1; TRBD1 is a possible D gene (5 bases). V was cut by 6 bases and J by 0 bases, with 26 bases left in between. CDR3 length: 19 amino acids. Germline CDR1 MDHEN, CDR2 SYDVKM. CDR3 sequence: CASSRGLKGSGTVNTEAFF. The CDR3 DNA reads TGTGCCAGCAGCCGAGGCCTAAAGGGATCAGGGACGGTGAACACTGAAGCTTTCTTT. The full variable domain, in which reference TRBV28 and TRBJ1-1 provide the parts outside the CDR3, is DVKVTQSSRYLVKRTGEKVFLECVQDMDHENMFWYRQDPGLGLRLIYFSYDVKMKEKGDIPEGYSVSREKKERFSLILESASTNQTSMYLCASSRGLKGSGTVNTEAFFGQGTRLTVV.

In its sample, this clonotype was seen many times. This sequence joins TRBV18 and TRBJ2-5; 11 bases are shared with TRBD1. Trimming took 8 bases from V and 5 from J; bases not matched to a gene: 10. Germline CDR1 reads KGHSH; CDR2 reads LQKENI. The CDR3 runs 15 residues. The CDR3 region is CASSPSGTGGETQYF. In nucleotides, the CDR3 is TGTGCCAGCAGTCCATCCGGGACAGGGGGGGAGACCCAGTACTTC.

The chain combines TRBV29-1 with TRBJ2-7; D is possibly TRBD1 (6 bases). This CDR3 has 13 amino acids. Looked up from germline, CDR1 is SQVTM and CDR2 is ANQGSEA. The germline V and J ends were trimmed by 7 bases and 3 bases, with 16 bases remaining between them. The CDR3 DNA reads as TGCAGCGCGTGGACGGACAGATACTACGAGCAGTACTTC. Amino acid sequence: CSAWTDRYYEQYF.

The CDR3 spells CASSLGDTRQETQYF. As DNA, the CDR3 is TGCGCCAGCAGCTTGGGCGACACAAGACAAGAGACCCAGTACTTC. The chain combines TRBV5-1 with TRBJ2-5; the D is unclear. The length of the CDR3 is 15 residues. Germline-derived CDR1 and CDR2 are SGHRS and YFSETQ. Trimming took off 0 bases at V and 2 bases at J, with 11 bases between the two ends.

This chain uses TRBV2 with TRBJ2-3, with 8 bases aligning to TRBD2. With 2 bases clipped from V and 5 bases from J, the junction kept 9 bases outside the gene matches. The CDR3 totals 16 residues. The germline V gene has CDR1 SNHLY and CDR2 FYNNEI. The CDR3 sequence is CASSEWSGGSGDTQYF. In DNA, the CDR3 is TGTGCCAGCAGTGAATGGAGCGGGGGTTCGGGAGATACGCAGTATTTT. Drawing the rest from reference TRBV2 and TRBJ2-3, the complete variable domain is EPEVTQTPSHQVTQMGQEVILRCVPISNHLYFYWYRQILGQKVEFLVSFYNNEISEKSEIFDDQFSVERPDGSNFTLKIRSTKLEDSAMYFCASSEWSGGSGDTQYFGPGTRLTVL.

This clonotype has only a few counts. The rearrangement links TRBV4-3 to TRBJ2-3, with 14 bases fitting TRBD2. The germline V gene has CDR1 LGHNA and CDR2 YSLEER. The CDR3 runs to 18 residues. Losses at the gene ends were 4 bases for V and 6 bases for J; bases not matched to a gene: 12. CDR3 sequence (DNA): TGCGCCAGCAGCCCGACTAAGACTAGCGGGGGGGCCGGGGATACGCAGTATTTT. Protein sequence: CASSPTKTSGGAGDTQYF.

The chain carries TRBV19 and TRBJ2-5; TRBD2 might be the D (6 bases). CDR3 length: 17 residues. Germline CDR1 and CDR2: LNHDA and SQIVND (reference sequence). V was pared by 3 bases and J by 1 base, with 18 bases between. Written as DNA, the CDR3 is TGTGCCAGTAGTATGGGTCGGTCGGGGGTCCTCCAAGAGACCCAGTACTTC. This translates into CASSMGRSGVLQETQYF.

The rearrangement joins TRBV5-1 to TRBJ2-6, with 7 bases aligning to TRBD1. This CDR3 region has 16 residues. V lost 0 bases to trimming and J lost 0 bases; unmatched junction nucleotides: 0. From germline, CDR1 is SGHRS and CDR2 YFSETQ. The CDR3 here is CASSLGDSSGANVLTF. The CDR3 DNA follows: TGCGCCAGCAGCTTGGGGGACAGCTCTGGGGCCAACGTCCTGACTTTC.

This clonotype was counted between two and nine times. J is TRBJ2-7 and V is TRBV5-5; the D is unclear. V lost 6 bases, J lost 0 bases, and 19 bases lay in between. The CDR3 totals 16 residues. CDR1 and CDR2 from the germline V gene are SGHKS and YYEKEE (reference sequence). The CDR3 coding sequence is TGTGCCAGCACCCCTACCTGGGCAGGCTCCTCCTACGAGCAGTACTTC. Encoded protein: CASTPTWAGSSYEQYF.

The chain carries TRBV5-1 and TRBJ2-3; D not resolved. CDR3 length equals 15 residues. Germline V lookup: CDR1 SGHRS, CDR2 YFSETQ. V dropped 0 bases and J dropped 7 bases, with 15 bases sitting between them. This chain's CDR3 is CASSLEGRPSHTQYF. The CDR3 coding sequence is TGCGCCAGCAGCTTGGAAGGCCGGCCATCACATACGCAGTATTTT.

This chain links TRBV28 with TRBJ2-7, with TRBD1 matching over 7 bases. With V trimmed by 6 bases and J by 2 bases, 10 bases remained unmatched. The CDR3 is 15 residues long. Germline values: CDR1 MDHEN, CDR2 SYDVKM. CDR3 DNA: TGTGCCAGCAGCCCACTCCCGGGACAGCCCTACGAGCAGTACTTC. Residues: CASSPLPGQPYEQYF.

In this sample, this clonotype turned up a few times. The chain has TRBV7-3 and TRBJ2-2, with D tentatively TRBD2 (5 bases). CDR1 and CDR2 from the germline V gene are SGHTA and FQGTGA. The V gene lost 3 bases and the J gene lost 7 bases, with 9 bases spanning the gap. The CDR3 consists of 13 residues. This CDR3 is CASSFSEGGELFF. The CDR3 DNA is TGTGCCAGCAGCTTTTCCGAGGGCGGGGAGCTGTTTTTT.